This TCR beta chain was identified in a study of blood T cell repertoires in COVID-19. For the study at large: Acute and convalescent COVID-19 samples came from the United States, Italy and Spain. T cells, B-cell-depleted T cells, or PBMCs supplied cDNA or gDNA.

Per the original methods: Reference gene primers were amplified, and this amplification served to estimate nucleated cell counts. The assay was immunoSEQ multiplex PCR, and TCRdb's table has in-frame clones only and misses some. D and trimming were read from the DNA, whereas the V and J calls and clone size are those reported in that table. Of around 80,000 clones in the sample, roughly 89% were seen once. The CDR3 is 16 amino acids. The germline V gene has CDR1 SGHRS and CDR2 YFSETQ. After removal of 0 bases from V and 2 bases from J, the junction contained 4 bases not matched to a gene. This receptor was taken from a man in his fifties or sixties with acute or convalescent COVID-19. The rearrangement links TRBV5-1 to TRBJ2-3; 9 bases fit TRBD2. The sequenced material came from peripheral blood. As DNA, the CDR3 is TGCGCCAGCAGCTTGGTTAGCGGGGGCACCACAGATACGCAGTATTTT. Translation: CASSLVSGGTTDTQYF.